Listed below are T cell receptor beta chains from one sample, sequenced in a study of cytomegalovirus exposure and HLA in healthy donors. Produced via immunoSEQ multiplex PCR; TCRdb's table is partial and in-frame only. Found here are about 110,000 clones, around 82% of them singletons; the top ten hold 3% to 3.5%. The source material was PBMCs. The receptors originated from a woman between 18 and 29 years old in good health and CMV-seronegative. CDR3s include the opening cysteine and the closing phenylalanine or tryptophan. A D gene is named only where the DNA matches it firmly. Clone size is shown for a subset of rows, as once, few, many or a class of expanded clone.

v_gene,j_gene,abundance,d_gene,CDR3aa,CDR3nt
TRBV5-1,TRBJ2-5,-,-,CASSLAGGPQETQYF,TGCGCCAGCAGCTTGGCGGGGGGCCCACAAGAGACCCAGTACTTC
TRBV28,TRBJ2-5,-,TRBD1,CASSSRGLPRETQYF,TGTGCCAGCAGTTCGAGGGGGCTTCCTAGGGAGACCCAGTACTTC
TRBV4-2,TRBJ2-5,once,TRBD1,CASSQNNRGGETQYF,TGTGCCAGCAGCCAAAATAACAGGGGTGGAGAGACCCAGTACTTC
TRBV9,TRBJ1-2,-,-,CASSVDKGTGSYGYTF,TGTGCCAGCAGCGTAGATAAGGGCACAGGTTCGTATGGCTACACCTTC
TRBV4-2,TRBJ2-5,-,TRBD2,CASRLAASQETQYF,TGTGCCAGCAGGCTAGCGGCATCACAAGAGACCCAGTACTTC
TRBV30,TRBJ1-4,-,-,CAWSASGLVEKLFF,TGTGCCTGGAGTGCCTCAGGGCTGGTAGAAAAACTGTTTTTT
TRBV5-1,TRBJ2-1,-,TRBD2,CASTPLAGGPNEQFF,TGCGCCAGCACCCCATTAGCGGGGGGGCCAAATGAGCAGTTCTTC
TRBV11-1,TRBJ2-5,-,-,CASSSLQGRETQYF,TGTGCCAGCAGCTCACTACAGGGTCGAGAGACCCAGTACTTC
TRBV6-4,TRBJ2-7,-,TRBD1,CASRLRGTGPFEQYF,TGTGCCAGCCGCCTAAGAGGGACAGGCCCTTTTGAGCAGTACTTC
TRBV7-6,TRBJ1-1,-,-,CASSLGTESNTEAFF,TGTGCCAGCAGCTTAGGGACAGAGTCGAACACTGAAGCTTTCTTT
TRBV27,TRBJ2-7,-,TRBD1,CASSSGTGIGYYEQYF,TGTGCCAGCAGTTCCGGGACAGGGATTGGGTACTACGAGCAGTACTTC
TRBV6-5,TRBJ1-2,-,-,CASSRGSVANYGYTF,TGTGCCAGCAGTCGAGGAAGCGTAGCTAACTATGGCTACACCTTC
TRBV4-1,TRBJ2-5,-,TRBD2,CASSQIGLVQETQYF,TGCGCCAGCAGCCAAATCGGACTAGTACAAGAGACCCAGTACTTC
TRBV4-1,TRBJ2-3,-,TRBD2,CASSQLTSGGPDTQYF,TGCGCCAGCAGCCAACTGACTAGCGGGGGACCAGATACGCAGTATTTT
TRBV9,TRBJ2-3,-,TRBD2,CASSVVVAGGTDTQYF,TGTGCCAGCAGCGTAGTAGTAGCGGGGGGCACAGATACGCAGTATTTT
TRBV15,TRBJ1-5,-,TRBD1,CATSGTVNNQPQHF,TGTGCCACCAGCGGGACAGTCAACAATCAGCCCCAGCATTTT
TRBV14,TRBJ1-2,few,-,CASSRTGQGVDYGYTF,TGTGCCAGCAGCCGGACCGGACAAGGAGTTGACTATGGCTACACCTTC
TRBV5-1,TRBJ1-1,-,-,CASSLVTRGAEAFF,TGCGCCAGCAGCTTGGTTACCAGGGGCGCTGAAGCTTTCTTT
TRBV5-4,TRBJ1-1,-,-,CASSEAALGNTEAFF,TGTGCCAGCAGCGAAGCAGCCCTAGGGAACACTGAAGCTTTCTTT
TRBV11-2,TRBJ1-1,once,TRBD1,CASSPQGGLAFF,TGTGCCAGCAGCCCCCAGGGGGGTTTAGCTTTCTTT
TRBV4-1,TRBJ1-1,-,-,CASSQAGGQSNTEAFF,TGCGCCAGCAGCCAAGCTGGCGGCCAATCGAACACTGAAGCTTTCTTT
TRBV23-1,TRBJ2-7,-,-,CASSQSRSPLLF,TGCGCCAGCAGTCAATCGCGGTCCCCCCTCCTCTTC
TRBV7-9,TRBJ1-2,-,TRBD1,CASSKGQADYFYYGYTF,TGTGCCAGCAGCAAAGGACAGGCGGATTACTTTTACTATGGCTACACCTTC
TRBV2,TRBJ2-5,-,-,CASTIQNTQYF,TGTGCCAGCACCATCCAGAATACCCAGTACTTC
TRBV7-9,TRBJ2-3,few,-,CASSLTRIRSDTQYF,TGTGCCAGCAGCTTAACTAGAATAAGGTCAGATACGCAGTATTTT
TRBV28,TRBJ1-1,once,TRBD1,CASSLPQGAGFF,TGTGCCAGCAGTTTACCTCAGGGGGCAGGTTTCTTT
TRBV7-6,TRBJ2-7,-,TRBD2,CASSPSGGQGYEQYF,TGTGCCAGCAGCCCTAGCGGGGGGCAGGGCTACGAGCAGTACTTC
TRBV6-5,TRBJ1-6,few,-,CASSYRDSPLHF,TGTGCCAGCAGTTACCGTGATTCACCCCTCCACTTT
TRBV6-5,TRBJ2-2,-,TRBD2,CASSYQGGGGELFF,TGTGCCAGCAGTTACCAAGGCGGGGGCGGGGAGCTGTTTTTT
TRBV27,TRBJ1-1,once,-,CASRKGLNTEAFF,TGTGCCAGCAGGAAGGGGCTGAACACTGAAGCTTTCTTT
TRBV5-1,TRBJ2-1,-,TRBD2,CASSILAGSSYNEQFF,TGCGCCAGCAGCATACTAGCGGGGAGCTCCTACAATGAGCAGTTCTTC
TRBV10-2,TRBJ2-1,-,TRBD1,CASSSGTEAYNEQFF,TGCGCCAGCAGCTCCGGGACAGAGGCTTACAATGAGCAGTTCTTC
TRBV29-1,TRBJ1-4,-,-,CSVEDGYSEKLFF,TGCAGCGTTGAAGATGGATACAGCGAAAAACTGTTTTTT
TRBV9,TRBJ2-5,-,-,CASGNWDSQETQYF,TGTGCCTCCGGTAATTGGGACTCCCAAGAGACCCAGTACTTC
TRBV6-1,TRBJ1-1,once,-,CASSPRTNTEAFF,TGTGCCAGCAGTCCCCGGACAAACACTGAAGCTTTCTTT
TRBV7-9,TRBJ1-1,-,-,CASKAGNTEAFF,TGTGCCAGCAAGGCAGGGAACACTGAAGCTTTCTTT
TRBV7-2,TRBJ2-7,once,-,CASSFGGGAGEQYF,TGTGCCAGCAGCTTCGGGGGTGGGGCTGGCGAGCAGTACTTC
TRBV30,TRBJ2-1,-,-,CAWRTGLLQFF,TGTGCCTGGAGAACGGGACTCCTACAGTTCTTC
TRBV2,TRBJ1-2,-,-,CASSATNLNRVNYGYTF,TGTGCCAGCAGTGCGACGAATTTAAACCGGGTCAACTATGGCTACACCTTC
TRBV11-2,TRBJ2-7,-,-,CASAAGQTYEQYF,TGTGCCAGCGCCGCGGGACAGACCTACGAGCAGTACTTC
TRBV7-8,TRBJ2-7,few,-,CASSRNRASSSYEQYF,TGTGCCAGCAGCCGAAACAGGGCGTCAAGCTCCTACGAGCAGTACTTC
TRBV16,TRBJ1-5,few,-,CASSQLEAGQPQHF,TGTGCCAGCAGCCAGCTCGAGGCAGGGCAGCCCCAGCATTTT